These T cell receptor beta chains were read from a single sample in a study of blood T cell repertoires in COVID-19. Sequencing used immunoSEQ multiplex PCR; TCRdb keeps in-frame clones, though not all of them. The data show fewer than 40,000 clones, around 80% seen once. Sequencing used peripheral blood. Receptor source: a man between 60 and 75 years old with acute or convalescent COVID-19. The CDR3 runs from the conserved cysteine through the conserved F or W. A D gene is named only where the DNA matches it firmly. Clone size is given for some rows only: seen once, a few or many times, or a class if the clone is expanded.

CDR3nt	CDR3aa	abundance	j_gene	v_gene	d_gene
TGTGCCAGCAGCCTGTACCTATTCTCTGGAAACACCATATATTTT	CASSLYLFSGNTIYF	.	TRBJ1-3	TRBV5-6	.
TGTGCCAGCAGCCAGCCAGGACTAGCGGGGGTTCAAGAGACCCAGTACTTC	CASSQPGLAGVQETQYF	.	TRBJ2-5	TRBV4-2	TRBD2
TGTGCCTGGATTGGCGGGAGTTACACCGGGGAGCTGTTTTTT	CAWIGGSYTGELFF	few	TRBJ2-2	TRBV30	TRBD2
TGCGCCAGCAGCCAAGTAAAAACAGTCCAAGAGACCCAGTACTTC	CASSQVKTVQETQYF	.	TRBJ2-5	TRBV4-1	.
TGTGCCAGCAGCTTCGGCCAGGGCACAGATACGCAGTATTTT	CASSFGQGTDTQYF	.	TRBJ2-3	TRBV5-6	.
TGTGCCACCTTTGACCACAGGGCCGAGACCCAGTACTTC	CATFDHRAETQYF	.	TRBJ2-5	TRBV6-5	.
TGTGCCAGCAGTTACTCGAAACAGTCCACCTATAGCAATCAGCCCCAGCATTTT	CASSYSKQSTYSNQPQHF	.	TRBJ1-5	TRBV6-2/TRBV6-3	.
TGCGCCAGCGGGACAGGGGGATCCAGCTCTGGAAACACCATATATTTT	CASGTGGSSSGNTIYF	.	TRBJ1-3	TRBV10-1	TRBD1
TGCGCCAGCAGCCCCCGACAGGGTGTCACAGATACGCAGTATTTT	CASSPRQGVTDTQYF	.	TRBJ2-3	TRBV5-1	TRBD1
TGTGCCACCAGCCCGATGGACAGGGGATACACCGGGGAGCTGTTTTTT	CATSPMDRGYTGELFF	.	TRBJ2-2	TRBV24-1	TRBD1
TGCAGTGCTAGTGGCCGTGGGACAGGGTCAAATGAGCAGTTCTTC	CSASGRGTGSNEQFF	.	TRBJ2-1	TRBV20-1	TRBD1
TGTGCCAGCAGCGTAAGGGGGACGAGCGCAGATACGCAGTATTTT	CASSVRGTSADTQYF	once	TRBJ2-3	TRBV7-2	.
TGCGCCAGCAGCCAAGAAAGGGGAACACTCTACAATGAGCAGTTCTTC	CASSQERGTLYNEQFF	few	TRBJ2-1	TRBV4-3	.
TGTGCCAGCAGCCCTATCCAGGGAAACACTGAAGCTTTCTTT	CASSPIQGNTEAFF	many	TRBJ1-1	TRBV7-9	.
TGTGCCAGCAGCAAACGAACACAGGGTTACGAGCAGTACTTC	CASSKRTQGYEQYF	.	TRBJ2-7	TRBV3-1/TRBV3-2	.
TGTGCCACCAGCCCAGGGAAAACGAAGAACACTGAAGCTTTCTTT	CATSPGKTKNTEAFF	.	TRBJ1-1	TRBV6-5	.
TGTGCCAGCAGTCCGGGGGGGAACACAGATACGCAGTATTTT	CASSPGGNTDTQYF	.	TRBJ2-3	TRBV28	TRBD2
TGTGCCAGCAGCTTAGCGTGGGGGACAGGGAACTACGAGCAGTACTTC	CASSLAWGTGNYEQYF	few	TRBJ2-7	TRBV7-6	TRBD1
TGTGCCAGCAGGACTAGCGGGAGCTACGAGCAGTACTTC	CASRTSGSYEQYF	.	TRBJ2-7	TRBV27	TRBD2
TGTGCCAGCAGTGATCCACGCCGGTACAATGAGCAGTTCTTC	CASSDPRRYNEQFF	.	TRBJ2-1	TRBV2	.
TGTGCCACCAGTGGGGGACAGGGGACGCTCTACGAGCAGTACTTC	CATSGGQGTLYEQYF	.	TRBJ2-7	TRBV24-1	TRBD1
TGCGCCGGAATTAAACAGGGGGCCAACACCGGGGAGCTGTTTTTT	CAGIKQGANTGELFF	.	TRBJ2-2	TRBV10-1	TRBD1
TGTGCCAGCAGCCGTACTTCGTATCGTGAAAAACTGTTTTTT	CASSRTSYREKLFF	.	TRBJ1-4	TRBV6-2/TRBV6-3	.
TGTGCCTGGAATGCTGTCCGGCAGCGTAATAATTCACCCCTCCACTTT	CAWNAVRQRNNSPLHF	.	TRBJ1-6	TRBV30	.
TGCGCCAGCCTACCGGGACTAGCCACAGATACGCAGTATTTT	CASLPGLATDTQYF	.	TRBJ2-3	TRBV5-1	TRBD2
TGTGCCAGCTCACCAGGGACAGCTGAATACGAGCAGTACTTC	CASSPGTAEYEQYF	.	TRBJ2-7	TRBV18	TRBD1
TGTGCCACCAGCAGAGATCATCCTCAGGGGCTGCTCCAAGAGACCCAGTACTTC	CATSRDHPQGLLQETQYF	.	TRBJ2-5	TRBV15	.
TGTGCCAGCTCACCGGGCAGTTGGGAGACCCAGTACTTC	CASSPGSWETQYF	.	TRBJ2-5	TRBV18	.
TGTGCCAGCAGCCCGGTGAGACTAGCGGAGCAGTACTTC	CASSPVRLAEQYF	.	TRBJ2-7	TRBV5-5	TRBD2
TGTGCCAGCAGCCAAGTGGGGACAGGGGTTCCGTACCAAGAGACCCAGTACTTC	CASSQVGTGVPYQETQYF	.	TRBJ2-5	TRBV14	TRBD1
TGTGCCAGCAGTTTTCAGGGTACGGCCAATCAGCCCCAGCATTTT	CASSFQGTANQPQHF	.	TRBJ1-5	TRBV27	.
TGTGCCAGCAGCCAAGGAGGGGTTACTAACTATGGCTACACCTTC	CASSQGGVTNYGYTF	.	TRBJ1-2	TRBV5-4	.
TGTGCCAGCAATCTAGACAGGGGGCGGATAAATGAAAAACTGTTTTTT	CASNLDRGRINEKLFF	.	TRBJ1-4	TRBV2	TRBD1
TGTGCCAGTACCATATCCGGGACTAGTTATGAGACCCAGTACTTC	CASTISGTSYETQYF	.	TRBJ2-5	TRBV19	TRBD2
TGCGCCAGCAGCTTGCAGGGCTCCTACGAGCAGTACTTC	CASSLQGSYEQYF	.	TRBJ2-7	TRBV5-1	.
TGTGCCAGCAGCTTCGGGGTTAAGGCTAACTATGGCTACACCTTC	CASSFGVKANYGYTF	.	TRBJ1-2	TRBV7-9	.
TGTGCCAGCAGTTTAGAAGGACAGCGGGAGGGTATTAACACCGGGGAGCTGTTTTTT	CASSLEGQREGINTGELFF	.	TRBJ2-2	TRBV28	TRBD2
TGTGCCAGCGACCCTCGAGGGAGGGACACCATATATTTT	CASDPRGRDTIYF	once	TRBJ1-3	TRBV12-3/TRBV12-4	.
TGTGCCAGTAGTATGGAAGGGACTACTAACTATGGCTACACCTTC	CASSMEGTTNYGYTF	.	TRBJ1-2	TRBV19	.
TGTGCCAGCAGTTTCCAGGGGGCCTACAATGAGCAGTTCTTC	CASSFQGAYNEQFF	.	TRBJ2-1	TRBV2	TRBD1
TGTGCCAGCAGTTGGGGACAGGGCTCAACTAATGAAAAACTGTTTTTT	CASSWGQGSTNEKLFF	.	TRBJ1-4	TRBV6-5	TRBD1
TGTGCCAGCAGTTACGGGGCAGTCTCCTACGAGCAGTACTTC	CASSYGAVSYEQYF	few	TRBJ2-7	TRBV6-6	.
TGTGCCAGCAGTTCCACGGACACTGAAGCTTTCTTT	CASSSTDTEAFF	.	TRBJ1-1	TRBV6-6	.
TGTGCCAGCAGCCCACTAGCGGGAGCTTACAATGAGCAGTTCTTC	CASSPLAGAYNEQFF	.	TRBJ2-1	TRBV7-6	TRBD2
TGTGCCAGCAGCAAAGTGGGGGACAGTTCTAACTATGGCTACACCTTC	CASSKVGDSSNYGYTF	.	TRBJ1-2	TRBV21-1	.